A selection of T cell receptor beta chains follows, all from one sample in a study of metastatic and nonmetastatic thyroid tumors. TCRdb re-called the PCR reads via MiXCR. The sample yields about 48,000 clones, approximately 20% seen once. Material: blood. All receptors come from a male donor with papillary thyroid cancer or a benign thyroid nodule (not recorded which). Some clones in this sample may be carry-over from other donors' samples. The CDR3 runs from the conserved cysteine through the conserved F or W. D genes are given only for firm matches. The size entry is marked missing in some rows and otherwise reads once, few, many or a size class.

>TRBD2|TRBJ2-6|NA|TRBV10-3
CAISAGLAGGLGANVLTF
TGTGCCATCAGTGCGGGACTAGCGGGAGGGTTAGGGGCCAACGTCCTGACTTTC
>NA|TRBJ1-3|NA|TRBV6-1
CASSPLQVVYGNTIYF
TGTGCCAGCAGTCCGCTACAGGTTGTCTACGGAAACACCATATATTTT
>NA|TRBJ2-7|NA|TRBV20-1
CSALADTYEQYF
TGCAGTGCTTTAGCAGATACCTACGAGCAGTACTTC
>NA|TRBJ2-3|many|TRBV11-3
CASSLGRTSTDTQYF
TGTGCCAGCAGCTTAGGGAGGACTAGCACAGATACGCAGTATTTT
>TRBD2|TRBJ2-5|few|TRBV28
CASSLYTLLAGESKTQYF
TGTGCCAGCAGTTTATACACTTTACTAGCGGGAGAGTCCAAGACCCAGTACTTC
>NA|TRBJ2-3|many|TRBV11-3
CASSLMGDTQYF
TGTGCCAGCAGCTTAATGGGCGATACGCAGTATTTT
>TRBD2|TRBJ2-3|NA|TRBV5-4
CASSFDGTSGGASTDTQYF
TGTGCCAGCAGCTTTGATGGGACTAGCGGGGGGGCGAGCACAGATACACAGTATTTT
>TRBD1|TRBJ1-1|medium-sized|TRBV6-5
CASSYRGQGNWAFF
TGTGCCAGCAGTTACAGGGGACAGGGTAATTGGGCTTTCTTT
>TRBD1|TRBJ2-7|many|TRBV7-2
CASSPRTGNSYEQYF
TGTGCCAGCAGCCCACGGACAGGGAACTCCTACGAGCAGTACTTC
>NA|TRBJ1-2|NA|TRBV4-1
CASSQKDRTSSGYTF
TGCGCCAGCAGCCAAAAAGACAGGACCTCCAGCGGCTACACCTTC
>TRBD2|TRBJ2-1|NA|TRBV6-1
CASSPVSGSYNEQFF
TGTGCCAGCAGTCCCGTTAGCGGGAGCTACAATGAGCAGTTCTTC
>TRBD2|TRBJ2-1|many|TRBV29-1
CSAGGGTYNEQFF
TGCAGCGCCGGCGGGGGGACCTACAATGAGCAGTTCTTC
>TRBD2|TRBJ2-7|few|TRBV28
CASTQLAGDGSYEQYF
TGTGCCAGCACTCAACTAGCGGGAGACGGTTCCTACGAGCAGTACTTC
>NA|TRBJ2-7|many|TRBV5-1
CASSLEGRWQYF
TGCGCCAGCAGCTTGGAGGGTAGATGGCAGTACTTC
>NA|TRBJ2-7|few|TRBV9
CASSVGGSLLEQYF
TGTGCCAGCAGCGTAGGAGGGAGTTTACTCGAGCAGTACTTC
>NA|TRBJ2-3|many|TRBV4-1
CASSQARTTDTQYF
TGCGCCAGCAGCCAAGCACGGACCACAGATACGCAGTATTTT
>TRBD2|TRBJ2-5|NA|TRBV7-9
CASSTPGTSGGGTQYF
TGTGCCAGTAGCACACCTGGGACTAGCGGAGGGGGGACCCAGTACTTC
>NA|TRBJ2-7|many|TRBV6-1
CASRVSPGEQYF
TGTGCCAGCAGGGTGAGTCCGGGGGAGCAGTACTTC
>TRBD2|TRBJ2-1|few|TRBV6-5
CASSSPRLAWYHEQFF
TGTGCCAGCAGTTCCCCCCGACTAGCGTGGTACCATGAGCAGTTCTTC
>NA|TRBJ1-1|NA|TRBV20-1
CSATILPGIGNTEAFF
TGCAGTGCCACCATCCTTCCCGGGATAGGTAACACTGAAGCTTTCTTT
>NA|TRBJ2-7|many|TRBV6-4
CASRPGQGISSSGPSYEQYF
TGTGCCAGCAGACCCGGACAGGGAATATCGTCTAGCGGGCCCTCCTACGAGCAGTACTTC
>NA|TRBJ2-3|many|TRBV12-3/TRBV12-4
CASTRDTDTQYF
TGTGCCAGCACCAGAGACACAGATACGCAGTATTTT
>NA|TRBJ2-5|NA|TRBV5-1
CASSLEQYQETQYF
TGCGCCAGCAGCTTGGAACAATACCAAGAGACCCAGTACTTC
>TRBD2|TRBJ2-7|NA|TRBV20-1
CSARIAGVEQYF
TGCAGTGCTAGAATAGCGGGAGTGGAGCAGTACTTC
>NA|TRBJ2-3|many|TRBV18
CASSTGRRAFTDTQYF
TGTGCCAGCTCAACAGGGAGGCGAGCGTTCACAGATACGCAGTATTTT
>NA|TRBJ2-5|many|TRBV28
CASSLGGRSLETQYF
TGTGCCAGCAGTTTAGGGGGACGGTCCCTAGAGACCCAGTACTTC
>NA|TRBJ2-1|many|TRBV7-2
CASSSTGWPGDEQFF
TGTGCCAGCAGCAGTACGGGATGGCCAGGCGATGAGCAGTTCTTC
>NA|TRBJ1-2|many|TRBV12-3/TRBV12-4
CASSRPIRGYGYTF
TGTGCCAGCAGTAGACCCATTCGAGGCTATGGCTACACCTTC
>NA|TRBJ2-1|many|TRBV6-1
CASGSGLPYNEQFF
TGTGCCAGCGGGAGCGGGCTACCCTACAATGAGCAGTTCTTC
>TRBD1|TRBJ2-7|NA|TRBV6-5
CASSYLSPGTENYEQYF
TGTGCCAGCAGTTACTTATCCCCCGGGACAGAAAATTACGAGCAGTACTTC
>NA|TRBJ2-6|many|TRBV20-1
CSAREGISGANVLTF
TGCAGTGCTAGGGAGGGAATCTCTGGGGCCAACGTCCTGACTTTC
>NA|TRBJ2-7|NA|TRBV13
CASSLGGAGAYEQYF
TGTGCCAGCAGCTTAGGAGGGGCGGGCGCCTACGAGCAGTACTTC
>TRBD2|TRBJ2-1|NA|TRBV30
CAWSAGGMGLANNEQFF
TGTGCCTGGAGTGCGGGGGGCATGGGACTAGCCAACAATGAGCAGTTCTTC
>TRBD1|TRBJ2-7|many|TRBV20-1
CSALTGAYEQYF
TGCAGTGCATTGACAGGGGCCTACGAGCAGTACTTC
>NA|TRBJ1-6|many|TRBV10-1
CASSEWNSPLHF
TGCGCCAGCAGTGAATGGAATTCACCCCTCCACTTT
>TRBD1|TRBJ2-7|once|TRBV5-1
CASSFGQGVSYEQYF
TGCGCCAGCAGCTTCGGACAGGGGGTCTCCTACGAGCAGTACTTC
>TRBD2|TRBJ2-5|few|TRBV5-1
CASSFREGETQYF
TGCGCCAGCAGCTTCAGGGAGGGGGAGACCCAGTACTTC
>NA|TRBJ1-3|many|TRBV10-3
CAISRSGTGRGDTIYF
TGTGCCATCAGTAGATCCGGGACTGGAAGAGGAGACACCATATATTTT
>NA|TRBJ2-7|NA|TRBV20-1
CSAWRPTYEQYF
TGCAGTGCGTGGCGACCCACCTACGAGCAGTACTTC
>NA|TRBJ2-5|many|TRBV7-9
CASSNFQETQYF
TGTGCCAGCAGCAACTTCCAAGAGACCCAGTACTTC
>TRBD1|TRBJ1-2|few|TRBV6-6
CASSYLWDRGRDYGYTF
TGTGCCAGCAGTTACCTTTGGGACAGGGGGCGAGACTATGGCTACACCTTC
>NA|TRBJ1-1|NA|TRBV12-3/TRBV12-4
CASSPGTYTEAFF
TGTGCCAGCAGCCCGGGGACCTACACTGAAGCTTTCTTT
>NA|TRBJ1-5|many|TRBV20-1
CSARRQGDSNQPQHF
TGCAGTGCTAGGCGGCAGGGCGATAGCAATCAGCCCCAGCATTTT
>NA|TRBJ1-1|many|TRBV6-2/TRBV6-3
CASIKGGNTEAFF
TGTGCCAGCATTAAAGGGGGGAACACTGAAGCTTTCTTT
>TRBD1|TRBJ2-2|many|TRBV4-1
CASSQDPDRGTGELFF
TGCGCCAGCAGCCAAGATCCCGACAGGGGCACCGGGGAGCTGTTTTTT
>NA|TRBJ1-1|few|TRBV6-1
CASRNRESLVNTEAFF
TGTGCCAGCCGAAACAGGGAATCGCTTGTGAACACTGAAGCTTTCTTT
>NA|TRBJ1-3|many|TRBV5-1
CASSLGPGNTIYF
TGCGCCAGCAGCCTGGGGCCTGGAAACACCATATATTTT
>TRBD2|TRBJ2-5|NA|TRBV11-3
CASSHGLGEETQYF
TGTGCCAGCAGCCACGGACTAGGCGAGGAGACCCAGTACTTC
>NA|TRBJ1-1|many|TRBV12-5
CASGSRQTMNTEAFF
TGTGCTAGTGGTTCAAGACAGACCATGAACACTGAAGCTTTCTTT
>NA|TRBJ2-2|many|TRBV12-3/TRBV12-4
CASSRDNRELFF
TGTGCCAGCAGTCGGGACAATCGGGAGCTGTTTTTT
>NA|TRBJ1-5|many|TRBV20-1
CSARGTPDNQPQHF
TGCAGTGCTAGAGGGACTCCTGACAATCAGCCCCAGCATTTT
>NA|TRBJ2-2|many|TRBV7-9
CAQGGGNTGELFF
TGTGCCCAAGGGGGAGGGAACACCGGGGAGCTGTTTTTT
>TRBD1|TRBJ2-1|many|TRBV5-1
CASSPGQGPRDEQFF
TGCGCCAGCAGCCCCGGACAGGGGCCAAGGGATGAGCAGTTCTTC
>TRBD2|TRBJ2-2|NA|TRBV18
CASSPREGYTGELFF
TGTGCCAGCTCACCGAGGGAGGGATACACCGGGGAGCTGTTTTTT